The 9 T cell receptor beta chains below come from one sample, sequenced in a study of identifying expanded T cells in peripheral blood (dated by TCRdb to about 2019). The library was produced with the immunoSEQ multiplex PCR assay. Entries here come from immuneACCESS through TCRdb and include only in-frame sequences with V and J called. Some clones fail to appear in such tables; in the studies checked, an unresolved V gene covers under half of the shortfall, and the cause of the remainder is unknown. This sample lists about 78,000 clones; approximately 84% were detected once. The ten largest clones represent around 19% of the sample. Sequencing input: blood. These receptors originate from a person between 18 and 69 years old in good health.

The CDR3 DNA follows: TGCAGCGTTGAAGTGTTGGAGACCCAGTACTTC. Amino acids: CSVEVLETQYF. The chain is built from TRBV29-1 and TRBJ2-5; D is unresolved. The V gene's germline CDR1 is SQVTM and CDR2 ANQGSEA. V lost 1 base and J lost 5, with 5 bases in between. The CDR3 runs 11 residues. Combining the CDR3 with reference TRBV29-1 and TRBJ2-5 gives the whole variable domain SAVISQKPSRDICQRGTSLTIQCQVDSQVTMMFWYRQQPGQSLTLIATANQGSEATYESGFVIDKFPISRPNLTFSTLTVSNMSPEDSSIYLCSVEVLETQYFGPGTRLLVL.

This chain connects TRBV9 to TRBJ1-3; D remains ambiguous. The ends were cut back, 0 bases at V and 0 bases at J, with 4 bases in the middle. Germline-derived CDR1 and CDR2 are SGDLS and YYNGEE. The CDR3 runs to 14 residues. CDR3 region: CASSVDFSGNTIYF. CDR3 nucleotide sequence: TGTGCCAGCAGCGTAGATTTCTCTGGAAACACCATATATTTT.

The chain recombines TRBV5-1 with TRBJ1-1; 9 bases fit TRBD1. V shed 4 bases, J shed 1 base, and the junction held 2 bases outside the gene matches. Germline assignment: CDR1 SGHRS and CDR2 YFSETQ. The CDR3 spans 14 residues. For the CDR3, the DNA is TGCGCCAGCAGCCGGGACAGGGCGAACACTGAAGCTTTCTTT. It encodes CASSRDRANTEAFF.

V gene TRBV25-1 combines with J gene TRBJ2-3; 8 bases map to TRBD1. CDR1 and CDR2 (germline): MGHDK, SYGVNS. The CDR3 is 15 amino acids. V shed 2 bases and J 6 bases; nucleotides not matched to a gene: 7. The CDR3 protein is CASSEMDRAGDTQYF. CDR3 bases: TGTGCCAGCAGTGAAATGGACAGGGCAGGGGATACGCAGTATTTT.

The chain uses TRBV15 and TRBJ2-7; 11 positions match TRBD1. The CDR3 length is 14 residues. Trimming at V came to 1 base and at J to 7 bases, leaving 3 bases not matched to a gene. From germline, CDR1 is LNHNV and CDR2 YYDKDF (reference sequence). The CDR3 sequence is CATSRAGTGGEQYF. In DNA form, the CDR3 reads TGTGCCACCAGCAGAGCCGGGACAGGGGGGGAGCAGTACTTC.

The chain combines TRBV29-1 with TRBJ2-6; D call uncertain. The CDR3 consists of 16 residues. V was trimmed by 3 bases and J by 0 bases, leaving 12 bases between them. Germline CDR1 SQVTM, CDR2 ANQGSEA. CDR3 region: CSVEDLVDSGANVLTF. The CDR3 bases are TGCAGCGTTGAGGATCTAGTCGACTCTGGGGCCAACGTCCTGACTTTC.

The genes are TRBV7-3 and TRBJ1-2, with 7 bases matching TRBD1. Trimming cost V 6 bases and J 6 bases; bases outside gene matches: 7. This CDR3 is 13 amino acids long. CDR1 and CDR2 from the germline V gene are SGHTA and FQGTGA. The CDR3 DNA reads TGTGCCAGCAGACCGGGACAGATAGATGGCTACACCTTC. Amino acids: CASRPGQIDGYTF.

The rearrangement uses TRBV18 and TRBJ1-1; no firm D call. The CDR3 is made up of 14 amino acids. With 3 bases removed from V and 1 base from J, the gap between germline ends came to 9 bases. The germline CDR1 and CDR2 sequences are KGHSH and LQKENI. Here the CDR3 reads CASSPSTGNTEAFF. Written as DNA, the CDR3 is TGTGCCAGCTCACCCTCCACGGGGAACACTGAAGCTTTCTTT.

The chain has TRBV2 and TRBJ2-7, with TRBD1 matching 10 bases. Germline assignment: CDR1 SNHLY and CDR2 FYNNEI. V was clipped by 7 bases and J by 0 bases; unmatched bases: 6. The CDR3 extends over 15 amino acids. The CDR3 here is CASTRDRGDSYEQYF. The CDR3 coding sequence is TGTGCCAGCACCAGGGACAGGGGAGACTCCTACGAGCAGTACTTC.